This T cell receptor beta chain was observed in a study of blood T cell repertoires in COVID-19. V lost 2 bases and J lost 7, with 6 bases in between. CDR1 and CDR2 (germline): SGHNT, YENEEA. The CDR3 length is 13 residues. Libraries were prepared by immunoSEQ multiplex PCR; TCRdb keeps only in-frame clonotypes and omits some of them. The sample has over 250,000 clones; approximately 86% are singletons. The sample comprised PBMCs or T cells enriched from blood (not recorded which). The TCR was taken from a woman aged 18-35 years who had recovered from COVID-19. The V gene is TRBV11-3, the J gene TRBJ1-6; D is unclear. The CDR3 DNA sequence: TGTGCCAGCAGCTTATCCCAGAATTCACCCCTCCACTTT. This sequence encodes CASSLSQNSPLHF.